This TCR beta chain was captured in a study of control samples from healthy donors and cancer patients (dated by TCRdb to the early 2020s). Library preparation was by the immunoSEQ multiplex PCR assay. TCRdb's version of the immuneACCESS table is confined to in-frame rearrangements and falls short of the full clone set. An unresolved V gene accounts for under half of the shortfall where checked; the remainder is of unknown origin. In this sample the table shows roughly 450,000 clones, over 75% of which occur a single time. Around 6.4% of the sample goes to the ten largest clones. As encoded in the germline V gene (reference sequence), CDR1 is LNHDA while CDR2 is SQIVND. The CDR3 sequence holds 14 residues, the cysteine and phenylalanine included. Only the CDR3 region is kept as DNA, spanning 42 bases read in frame from base 1. V is pared back by 5 bases and J by 3 bases, with 11 bases lying between the germline termini.

To note about this clone: This clone's antigen is unknown. One base away there is no much larger clone; base qualities are not given.

The material sequenced was PBMCs. The clonotype was recovered from a man in his forties with head and neck cancer. The chain is assembled from TRBV19 and TRBJ2-1; the D gene remains uncertain. The DNA reads TGTGCCAGTAGTTCCTCTATTCGCTACAATGAGCAGTTCTTC. This is translated as CASSSSIRYNEQFF.